Below, 8 T cell receptor beta chains from the same sample are listed, as sequenced in a study of OX40 agonist ivuxolimab in advanced cancers. Libraries were prepared through the immunoSEQ multiplex PCR assay. TCRdb mirrors the immuneACCESS table, restricted to in-frame sequences. Some clones are absent from its copies; in checked studies, under half trace to an unresolved V gene, and the reason for the others is unknown. This sample comprises about 81,000 clones, around nine tenths of them detected only once. More than 0.45% of the sample is held by the ten biggest clonotypes. Material: CD4+ or CD8+ T cells sorted from blood, obtained in a trial of the OX40 agonist ivuxolimab. The receptors stem from an adult with an advanced solid tumor such as melanoma, head and neck, liver or kidney cancer.

The chain carries TRBV6-5 and TRBJ2-3; weak D call: TRBD2 (5 bases). Deletions cut 1 base from V and 4 bases from J, with 15 bases between. Germline CDR1 MNHEY, CDR2 SVGAGI. CDR3 length: 16 amino acids. CDR3 loop: CASSYFPSPSADTQYF. DNA for the CDR3: TGTGCCAGCAGTTACTTTCCTAGCCCCTCAGCAGATACGCAGTATTTT.

The chain employs TRBV6-5 and TRBJ1-2; maybe TRBD1 (5 bases). Germline CDR1 and CDR2: MNHEY and SVGAGI. The CDR3 covers 13 residues. V was shortened by 2 bases and J by 5 bases, with 9 bases between the two germline ends. The CDR3 loop is CASSYGGGYGYTF. DNA for the CDR3: TGTGCCAGCAGTTACGGCGGGGGGTATGGCTACACCTTC.

This clone occurred a few times. This chain links TRBV7-6 with TRBJ1-6; weak D call: TRBD1 (5 bases). In germline, CDR1 is SGHVS, CDR2 FNYEAQ. V was pared by 1 base and J by 7 bases, with 11 bases between. The CDR3 spans 15 residues. The CDR3 DNA reads TGTGCCAGCAGCTTAGGAAGCAGGGAAAATTCACCCCTCCACTTT. Protein sequence: CASSLGSRENSPLHF. Drawing the rest from reference TRBV7-6 and TRBJ1-6, the complete variable domain is GAGVSQSPRYKVTKRGQDVALRCDPISGHVSLYWYRQALGQGPEFLTYFNYEAQQDKSGLPNDRFSAERPEGSISTLTIQRTEQRDSAMYRCASSLGSRENSPLHFGNGTRLTVT.

The DNA of the CDR3 is TGTGCCAGCAGCTCCCCGGGACCGGGGGACAATGAGCAGTTCTTC. Residues: CASSSPGPGDNEQFF. This sequence joins TRBV7-9 and TRBJ2-1; TRBD2 is a possible D gene (6 bases). CDR1 is SEHNR, CDR2 FQNEAQ, per germline (reference sequence). CDR3 length: 15 residues. Trimming removed 4 bases from V and 5 bases from J, with 15 bases in between.

The chain is built from TRBV19 and TRBJ2-2; 8 positions match TRBD1. CDR3 length equals 16 residues. CDR1 and CDR2 (germline): LNHDA, SQIVND (reference sequence). The V gene end was trimmed by 6 bases and the J gene end by 3 bases; junction bases not matched to a gene: 9. The CDR3 loop is CASSPTLTGDTGELFF. DNA of the CDR3: TGTGCCAGTAGCCCCACCCTGACAGGGGACACCGGGGAGCTGTTTTTT. Looking up the rest from reference TRBV19 and TRBJ2-2 gives the full variable domain: DGGITQSPKYLFRKEGQNVTLSCEQNLNHDAMYWYRQDPGQGLRLIYYSQIVNDFQKGDIAEGYSVSREKKESFPLTVTSAQKNPTAFYLCASSPTLTGDTGELFFGEGSRLTVL.

The chain joins TRBV11-2 to TRBJ2-7; 7 bases match TRBD1. Germline V gene lookup returns CDR1 SGHAT and CDR2 FQNNGV. J lost 2 bases, V lost 3 bases, and 4 bases had no gene match. This CDR3 contains 14 residues. CDR3 DNA sequence: TGTGCCAGCAGCTTGAGGCAGGGGGCCTACGAGCAGTACTTC. Its protein is CASSLRQGAYEQYF. The whole variable domain, remainder taken from reference TRBV11-2 and TRBJ2-7, is EAGVAQSPRYKIIEKRQSVAFWCNPISGHATLYWYQQILGQGPKLLIQFQNNGVVDDSQLPKDRFSAERLKGVDSTLKIQPAKLEDSAVYLCASSLRQGAYEQYFGPGTRLTVT.

Note on this clone: The sample holds other DNA sequences that translate to the same CDR3. The chain couples TRBV6-6 to TRBJ2-5; maybe TRBD2 (7 bases). Trimming removed 8 bases at V and 2 bases at J, with 15 bases between. The CDR3 has 14 residues. Germline CDR1 MNHNY, CDR2 SVGAGI (reference sequence). The CDR3 sequence is CASGRGGGQETQYF. CDR3 DNA sequence: TGTGCCAGCGGTCGAGGGGGGGGGCAAGAGACCCAGTACTTC.

The chain is built from TRBV9 and TRBJ1-3, with D uncertain. Germline assignment: CDR1 SGDLS and CDR2 YYNGEE. Trimming cost V 0 bases and J 2 bases, with 9 bases left between them. This CDR3 is built from 15 residues. The CDR3: CASSVDSAAGNTIYF. For the CDR3, the DNA is TGTGCCAGCAGCGTAGATTCGGCAGCTGGAAACACCATATATTTT.